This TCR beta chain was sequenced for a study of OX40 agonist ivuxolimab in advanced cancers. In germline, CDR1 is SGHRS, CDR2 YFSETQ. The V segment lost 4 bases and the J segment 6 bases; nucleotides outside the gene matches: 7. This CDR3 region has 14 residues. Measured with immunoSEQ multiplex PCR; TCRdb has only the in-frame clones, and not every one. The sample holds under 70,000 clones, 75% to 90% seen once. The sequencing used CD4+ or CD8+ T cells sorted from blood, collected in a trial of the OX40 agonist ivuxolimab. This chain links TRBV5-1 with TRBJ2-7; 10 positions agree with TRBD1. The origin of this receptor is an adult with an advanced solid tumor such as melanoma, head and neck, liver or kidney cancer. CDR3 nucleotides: TGCGCCAGCAGCGTGGGACAGGGGATGCGCGAGCAGTACTTC. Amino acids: CASSVGQGMREQYF. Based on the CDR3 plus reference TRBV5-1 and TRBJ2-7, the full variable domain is KAGVTQTPRYLIKTRGQQVTLSCSPISGHRSVSWYQQTPGQGLQFLFEYFSETQRNKGNFPGRFSGRQFSNSRSEMNVSTLELGDSALYLCASSVGQGMREQYFGPGTRLTVT.